These T cell receptor beta chains were read from a single sample in a study of cytomegalovirus exposure and HLA in healthy donors. Sequencing was performed with immunoSEQ multiplex PCR; in TCRdb, only in-frame clones are kept and a portion is missing. Of tens of thousands of clones listed, roughly 78% were seen once; the top ten hold 7.5% to 10%. The sequenced sample consisted of PBMCs. All receptors derive from a man aged 35 to 55 in good health and CMV-seronegative. Both conserved end residues are part of each CDR3. The D gene is left open where the match is weak. Size is stated for part of the rows, as once, few or many counts, or as a class when the clone is expanded.

cdr3_length clone_size j_call d_call v_call cdr3_nt cdr3_aa
14 NA TRBJ2-7 NA TRBV15 TGTGCCACCAGCATATCCGGGACTTCATACGAGCAGTACTTC CATSISGTSYEQYF
18 NA TRBJ1-5 NA TRBV19 TGTGCCAGTAGTCTTCTGTCGGGACAAGCTTTAAGGAGCCCGCCCCAGCATTTT CASSLLSGQALRSPPQHF
14 NA TRBJ2-6 NA TRBV18 TGTGCCAGCTCACCTTTAACTGGGGCCAACGTCCTGACTTTC CASSPLTGANVLTF
15 few TRBJ1-5 NA TRBV4-1 TGCGCCAGCAGCCAGTACAGAGATAGCAATCAGCCCCAGCATTTT CASSQYRDSNQPQHF
12 NA TRBJ2-5 NA TRBV18 TGTGCCAGCTCACCAGCGGTGGAGACCCAGTACTTC CASSPAVETQYF
15 NA TRBJ2-2 TRBD2 TRBV11-2 TGTGCCAGCAGAAAACTAGCGGGAGGGACCGGGGAGCTGTTTTTT CASRKLAGGTGELFF
14 NA TRBJ1-1 NA TRBV5-1 TGCGCCAGCAGCAGGGGACTCGGGGGCACTGAAGCTTTCTTT CASSRGLGGTEAFF
16 NA TRBJ2-5 TRBD1 TRBV2 TGTGCCAGCAGTGAAGTGGGGACAGCTGCACAAGAGACCCAGTACTTC CASSEVGTAAQETQYF
13 NA TRBJ1-1 NA TRBV5-4 TGTGCCAGCAGCTTGGACAGGGTCTCTGAAGCTTTCTTT CASSLDRVSEAFF
14 NA TRBJ2-7 NA TRBV10-3 TGTGCCGCCATCCCTACGTTAAGCTCCTACGAGCAGTACTTC CAAIPTLSSYEQYF
16 NA TRBJ2-4 TRBD1 TRBV5-1 TGCGCCAGCAGCGCGCAGGGGGCGCGGGGAGTGAACATTCAGTACTTC CASSAQGARGVNIQYF
13 NA TRBJ2-7 NA TRBV11-2 TGTGCCAGCAGCTCGCCTTACAGGGACGAGCAGTACTTC CASSSPYRDEQYF
15 once TRBJ1-1 TRBD1 TRBV7-9 TGTTCCAGCAGCGGGGACAGAGCCTTGAACACTGAAGCTTTCTTT CSSSGDRALNTEAFF
15 few TRBJ1-2 TRBD1 TRBV18 TGTGCCAGCTCACCCGCAGGGGGCGCCAACTATGGCTACACCTTC CASSPAGGANYGYTF
14 once TRBJ2-7 NA TRBV6-6 TGTGCCAGCAAAGTTTCCGGGGACTCCTACGAGCAGTACTTC CASKVSGDSYEQYF
12 NA TRBJ1-1 NA TRBV11-1 TGTGCCAGCAGCTTAGCGGGAGATGAAGCTTTCTTT CASSLAGDEAFF
15 NA TRBJ1-6 NA TRBV19 TGTGCCAGTAGTATAGGAAGGGAAAGGGGTTCACCCCTCCACTTT CASSIGRERGSPLHF
12 NA TRBJ1-2 NA TRBV4-1 TGCGCCAGCAGCTACGGGACATTCGGAACTACCTTC CASSYGTFGTTF
16 few TRBJ2-5 NA TRBV19 TGTGCCAGTAGTATATTTTGGGCAGAGGGACAAGAGACCCAGTACTTC CASSIFWAEGQETQYF
14 NA TRBJ1-5 TRBD1 TRBV11-2 TGTGCCAGCAGCACGGACAGGGGGAATCAGCCCCAGCATTTT CASSTDRGNQPQHF
17 NA TRBJ2-3 TRBD2 TRBV5-1 TGCGCCAGCAGCCATGGACTAGCGGGGGCCGCTGGAGATACGCAGTATTTT CASSHGLAGAAGDTQYF
13 NA TRBJ1-1 NA TRBV6-5 TGTGCCAGCAGTGAGGGAGCGAACACTGAAGCTTTCTTT CASSEGANTEAFF
15 NA TRBJ2-7 TRBD1 TRBV5-1 TGCGCCAGCAGCTCTTACAGGGGCCCTCTCACCGAGCAGTACTTC CASSSYRGPLTEQYF
16 NA TRBJ1-1 TRBD1 TRBV7-2 TGTGCCAGCAGCTTCCGTCCTACAGGGGGCGGCACTGAAGCTTTCTTT CASSFRPTGGGTEAFF
15 NA TRBJ2-2 NA TRBV9 TGTGCCAGCAGCGTAGCCGGGGAATATAGTGGGGAGCTGTTTTTT CASSVAGEYSGELFF
12 NA TRBJ2-3 TRBD2 TRBV7-9 TGTGCCAGCAGCTTTGCGGCGGGAGGGAAGTATTTT CASSFAAGGKYF
14 NA TRBJ1-6 NA TRBV5-1 TGCGCCAGCAGCTTGGGGCAGTCTAATTCACCCCTCCACTTT CASSLGQSNSPLHF
14 once TRBJ1-1 NA TRBV11-2 TGTGCCAGCAGCTTAACCCTAGTTGGAACTGAAGCTTTCTTT CASSLTLVGTEAFF
18 NA TRBJ2-3 TRBD2 TRBV4-2 TGTGCCAGCAGCCCCCGAAGGGGACTAGCGGGGTCCACAGATACGCAGTATTTT CASSPRRGLAGSTDTQYF
14 NA TRBJ2-7 NA TRBV5-4 TGTGCCAGCAGCTTGCTTTCGGGGAGGTACGAGCAGTACTTC CASSLLSGRYEQYF
14 NA TRBJ1-1 NA TRBV11-2 TGTGCCAGCAGCTTAGATCGGGGGGAAAGTGGAGCTTTCTTT CASSLDRGESGAFF
16 few TRBJ2-7 TRBD2 TRBV5-1 TGCGCCAGCAGCCCACCGCTAGCGGGGCTCTCCTACGAGCAGTACTTC CASSPPLAGLSYEQYF
19 NA TRBJ1-6 TRBD1 TRBV19 TGTGCCAGTGGGGAAGGACAGGGGCACTATAGCTCCTATAATTCACCCCTCCACTTT CASGEGQGHYSSYNSPLHF
14 NA TRBJ2-3 TRBD2 TRBV6-1 TGTGCCAGCAGTGAATTGGGGGGGACAGATACGCAGTATTTT CASSELGGTDTQYF
15 few TRBJ2-2 NA TRBV6-5 TGTGCCAGCAGGCCCCCCGGGGGAAACACCGGGGAGCTGTTTTTT CASRPPGGNTGELFF
14 NA TRBJ2-7 NA TRBV29-1 TGCAGCGTTGCCCCGCAGGGGAAGGGGTACGAGCAGTACTTC CSVAPQGKGYEQYF